This T cell receptor (beta chain) was sequenced for a study of shared clonotypes between healthy human individuals. Study at large: Aged between 18 and 49, the donors were a couple of women and a few men.

Naive-designated CD8 cells lacked CD45RO, were positively enriched for CCR7, and omitted terminally differentiated effector memory CD45RA+ cells. General study findings and limits: Among non-shared clonotypes, generation probabilities were lower than among those shared by all four donors. Memory subsets had estimated richness that was generally smaller than that of naive subsets.

As regards this clone: What it binds is unknown.

Original methodology: Filtering differed for immunoSEQ, which gave only junction sequences without quality scores. Measured with immunoSEQ multiplex PCR; TCRdb has only the in-frame clones, and not every one. Clone size and the V and J calls come from that table; the DNA yielded D and trimming. The table lists millions of clones, about 95% of them singletons. CDR1 and CDR2 from the germline V gene are GTSNPN and SVGIG (reference sequence). Trimming shortened V by 2 bases and J by 5 bases, and 3 bases separated the two germline ends. The CDR3 has 11 amino acids. Sequencing input: naive CD8+ T cells sorted from blood. V usage is TRBV30 and J usage is TRBJ2-2; D uncertain. This clonotype was sampled from a man younger than 35 in good health. In DNA form, the CDR3 reads TGTGCCTGGAGTATGACCGGGGAGCTGTTTTTT. Protein: CAWSMTGELFF.